The clone carrying this T cell receptor (beta chain) showed up many times. The data originate from a study of read filtering for tumor transcriptome and immune sequencing. V lost 0 bases and J lost 2, with 8 bases in between. Germline V lookup: CDR1 MGHRA, CDR2 YSYEKL. The CDR3 is 15 residues long. From about 400 ng of RNA, a library with molecular barcoded alpha/delta and beta/gamma adaptors was made. TCRdb re-called the reads with MiXCR, one entry per CDR3 protein. The table shows some 120,000 distinct CDR3 sequences, with over 10% occurring only once. The material sequenced was a population of CD138-negative cells sorted from bone marrow. V and J are TRBV4-1 and TRBJ1-5; D is uncertain. This clonotype was sampled from a donor at least 40 years old with multiple myeloma. The DNA of the CDR3 is TGCGCCAGCAGCCAAGAGGGTCATGGCAATCAGCCCCAGCATTTT. It specifies CASSQEGHGNQPQHF.